This TCR beta chain was identified during a study of blood T cell repertoires in COVID-19. Whole-study context: Donors in the United States, Italy and Spain gave samples during acute or convalescent COVID-19.

Profiling relied on immunoSEQ multiplex PCR, and the TCRdb table lists in-frame clones only, not all of them. Of approximately 78,000 clones listed, 80% to 95% are singletons. From germline, CDR1 is SQVTM and CDR2 ANQGSEA. The CDR3 has 15 residues. Germline trimming cut 7 bases from V and 0 bases from J; bases unmatched to any gene: 9. The chain couples TRBV29-1 to TRBJ2-1; 7 nucleotides match TRBD2. This TCR was recovered from a man aged 45-60 years with COVID-19, enrolled during active disease. The source material was peripheral blood. For the CDR3, the DNA is TGCAGCGCCCCTTATGGGGGGGGCTCCTACAATGAGCAGTTCTTC. Its protein product is CSAPYGGGSYNEQFF.